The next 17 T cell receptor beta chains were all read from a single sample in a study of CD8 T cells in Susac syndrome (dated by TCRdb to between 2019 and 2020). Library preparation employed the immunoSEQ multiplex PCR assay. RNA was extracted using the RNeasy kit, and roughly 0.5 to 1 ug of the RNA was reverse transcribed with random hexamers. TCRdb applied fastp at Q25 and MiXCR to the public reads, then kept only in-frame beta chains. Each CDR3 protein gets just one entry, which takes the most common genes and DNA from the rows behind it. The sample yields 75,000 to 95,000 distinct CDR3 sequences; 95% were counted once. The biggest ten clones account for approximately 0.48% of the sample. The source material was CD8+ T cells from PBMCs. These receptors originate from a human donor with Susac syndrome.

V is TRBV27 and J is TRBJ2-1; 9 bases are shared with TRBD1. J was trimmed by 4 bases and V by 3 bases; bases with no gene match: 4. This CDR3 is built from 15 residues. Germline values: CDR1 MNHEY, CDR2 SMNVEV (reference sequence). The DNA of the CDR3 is TGTGCCAGCAGTTTGGGACAGGGTGGTTACAATGAGCAGTTCTTC. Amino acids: CASSLGQGGYNEQFF.

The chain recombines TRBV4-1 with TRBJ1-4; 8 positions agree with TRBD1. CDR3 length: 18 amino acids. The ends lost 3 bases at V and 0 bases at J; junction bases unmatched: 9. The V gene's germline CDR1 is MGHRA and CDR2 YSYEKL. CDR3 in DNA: TGCGCCAGCAGCCACCCGACAGGGGAGGAGGCAACTAATGAAAAACTGTTTTTT. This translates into CASSHPTGEEATNEKLFF.

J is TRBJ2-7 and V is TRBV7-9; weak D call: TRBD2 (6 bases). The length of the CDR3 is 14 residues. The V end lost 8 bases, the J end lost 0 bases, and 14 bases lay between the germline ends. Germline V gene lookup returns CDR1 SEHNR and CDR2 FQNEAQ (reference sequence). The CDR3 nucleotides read TGTGCCAGCCAAGGTGCGGGGATCTCCTACGAGCAGTACTTC. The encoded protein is CASQGAGISYEQYF.

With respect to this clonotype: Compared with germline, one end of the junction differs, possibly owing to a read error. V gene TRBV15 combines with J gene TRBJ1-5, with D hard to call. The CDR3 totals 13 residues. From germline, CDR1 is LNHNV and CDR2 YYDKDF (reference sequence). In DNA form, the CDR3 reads TGTGCCACCAGCATCTACAGCAATCAGCACCAGCATTTT. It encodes CATSIYSNQHQHF. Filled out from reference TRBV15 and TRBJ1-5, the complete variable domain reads DAMVIQNPRYQVTQFGKPVTLSCSQTLNHNVMYWYQQKSSQAPKLLFHYYDKDFNNEADTPDNFQSRRPNTSFCFLDIRSPGLGDTAMYLCATSIYSNQHQHFGDGTRLSIL.

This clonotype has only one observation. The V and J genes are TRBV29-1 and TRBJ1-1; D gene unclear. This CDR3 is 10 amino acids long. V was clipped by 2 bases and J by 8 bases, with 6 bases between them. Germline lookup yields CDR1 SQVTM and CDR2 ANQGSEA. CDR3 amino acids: CSVETGEAFF. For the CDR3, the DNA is TGCAGCGTTGAAACGGGGGAAGCTTTCTTT.

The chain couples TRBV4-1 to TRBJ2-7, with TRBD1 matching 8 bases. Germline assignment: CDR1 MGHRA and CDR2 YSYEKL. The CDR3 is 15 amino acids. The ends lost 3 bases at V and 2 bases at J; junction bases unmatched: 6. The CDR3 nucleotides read TGCGCCAGCAGCCACTCGACAGGGGAAGCCTACGAGCAGTACTTC. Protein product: CASSHSTGEAYEQYF.

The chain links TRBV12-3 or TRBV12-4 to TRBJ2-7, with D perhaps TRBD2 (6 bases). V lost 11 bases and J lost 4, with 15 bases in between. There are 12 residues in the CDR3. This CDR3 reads CAAGAGIYEQYF. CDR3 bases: TGTGCCGCGGGTGCGGGGATATACGAGCAGTACTTC.

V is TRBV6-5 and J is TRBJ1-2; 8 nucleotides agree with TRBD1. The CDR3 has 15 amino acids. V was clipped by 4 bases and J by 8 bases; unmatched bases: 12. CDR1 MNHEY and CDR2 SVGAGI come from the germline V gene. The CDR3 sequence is CASSSRTGSLWGYTF. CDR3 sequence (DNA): TGTGCCAGCAGTTCTCGGACAGGGTCCCTTTGGGGCTACACCTTC.

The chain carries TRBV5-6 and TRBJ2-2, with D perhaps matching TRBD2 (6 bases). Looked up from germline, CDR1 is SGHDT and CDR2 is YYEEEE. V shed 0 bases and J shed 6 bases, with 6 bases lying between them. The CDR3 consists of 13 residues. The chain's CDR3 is CASSLGGAGELFF. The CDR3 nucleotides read TGTGCCAGCAGCTTGGGGGGGGCCGGGGAGCTGTTTTTT.

CDR3 sequence: CSVEFLDPEWEQFF. CDR3 bases: TGCAGCGTTGAATTTTTGGACCCGGAGTGGGAGCAGTTCTTC. The chain joins TRBV29-1 to TRBJ2-1; D uncertain. V lost 2 bases to trimming and J lost 10 bases, with 18 bases between them. This CDR3 is 14 amino acids long. Per the germline V gene, CDR1 is SQVTM and CDR2 is ANQGSEA.

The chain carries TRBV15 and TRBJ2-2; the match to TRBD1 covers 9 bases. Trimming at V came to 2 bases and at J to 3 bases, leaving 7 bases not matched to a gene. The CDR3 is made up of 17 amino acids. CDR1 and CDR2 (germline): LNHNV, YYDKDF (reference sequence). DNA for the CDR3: TGTGCCACCAGCAGATCGCCGGGACAGGGTTACACCGGGGAGCTGTTTTTT. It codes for CATSRSPGQGYTGELFF.

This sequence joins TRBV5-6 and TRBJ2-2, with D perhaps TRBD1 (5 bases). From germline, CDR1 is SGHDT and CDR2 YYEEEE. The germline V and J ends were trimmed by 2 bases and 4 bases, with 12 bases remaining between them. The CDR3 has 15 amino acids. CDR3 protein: CASSFRQSSTGELFF. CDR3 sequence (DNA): TGTGCCAGCAGCTTCAGACAGTCCAGCACCGGGGAGCTGTTTTTT.

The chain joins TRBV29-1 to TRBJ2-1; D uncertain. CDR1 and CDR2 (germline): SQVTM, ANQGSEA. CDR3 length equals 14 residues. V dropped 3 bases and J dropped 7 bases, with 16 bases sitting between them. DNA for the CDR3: TGCAGCGTTGAGGTCAGTCTCTCTAGTAATGAGCAGTTCTTC. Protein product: CSVEVSLSSNEQFF.

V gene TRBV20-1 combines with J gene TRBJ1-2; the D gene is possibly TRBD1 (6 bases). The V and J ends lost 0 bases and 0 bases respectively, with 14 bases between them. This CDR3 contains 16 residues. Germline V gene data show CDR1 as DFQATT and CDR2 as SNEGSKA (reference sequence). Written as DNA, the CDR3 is TGCAGTGCTAGAGATTCTCTTGAGGGGGCTAACTATGGCTACACCTTC. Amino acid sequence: CSARDSLEGANYGYTF.

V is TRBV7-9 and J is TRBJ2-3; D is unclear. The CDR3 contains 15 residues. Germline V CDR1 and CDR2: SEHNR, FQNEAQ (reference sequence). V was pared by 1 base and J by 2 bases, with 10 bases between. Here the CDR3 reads CASSLGFRNTDTQYF. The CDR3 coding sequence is TGTGCCAGCAGCTTAGGTTTCAGAAACACAGATACGCAGTATTTT.

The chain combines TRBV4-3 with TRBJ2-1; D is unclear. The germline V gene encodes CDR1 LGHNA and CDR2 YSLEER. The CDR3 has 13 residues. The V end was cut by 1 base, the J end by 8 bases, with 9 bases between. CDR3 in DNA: TGCGCCAGCAGCCAAGTTAGTGGGCATGAGCAGTTCTTC. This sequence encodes CASSQVSGHEQFF.

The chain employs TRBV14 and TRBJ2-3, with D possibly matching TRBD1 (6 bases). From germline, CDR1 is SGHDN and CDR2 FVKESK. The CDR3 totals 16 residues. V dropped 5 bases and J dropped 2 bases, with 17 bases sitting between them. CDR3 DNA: TGTGCCAGCAGCACGCGGACAGTAGGGATCACAGATACGCAGTATTTT. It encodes CASSTRTVGITDTQYF.